This T cell receptor beta chain came from a study of blood T cell repertoires in COVID-19. Overall study: From T cells, B-cell-depleted T cells, or PBMCs came the material, which was cDNA or gDNA.

One Seattle source followed patients from active infection through their disease course. CDR1 is SNHLY, CDR2 FYNNEI, per germline. The CDR3 runs to 16 residues. J gave up 6 bases and V 2 bases, and 9 bases lay outside the gene matches. This clone was observed a single time. Sequencing used immunoSEQ multiplex PCR; TCRdb keeps in-frame clones, though not all of them. In the table there are 300,000 or so clones, roughly nine tenths of which are singletons. This chain uses TRBV2 with TRBJ1-4; 7 nucleotides align to TRBD1. The sample consisted of peripheral blood. This sequence was found in a woman aged 25 to 45 with COVID-19, enrolled during active disease. CDR3 nucleotides: TGTGCCAGCAGTGAACCTACGGACAGGAAGGATGAAAAACTGTTTTTT. This codes for CASSEPTDRKDEKLFF.